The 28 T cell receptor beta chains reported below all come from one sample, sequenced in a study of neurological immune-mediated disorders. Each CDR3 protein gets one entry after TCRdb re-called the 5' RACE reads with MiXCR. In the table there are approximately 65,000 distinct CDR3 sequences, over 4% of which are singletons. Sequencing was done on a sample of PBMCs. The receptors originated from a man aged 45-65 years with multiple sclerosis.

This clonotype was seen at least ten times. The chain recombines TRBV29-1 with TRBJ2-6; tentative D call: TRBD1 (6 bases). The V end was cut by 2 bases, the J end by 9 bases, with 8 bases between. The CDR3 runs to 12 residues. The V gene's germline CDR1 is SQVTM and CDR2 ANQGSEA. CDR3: CSVERGINVLTF. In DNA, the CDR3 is TGCAGCGTTGAAAGGGGGATCAACGTCCTGACTTTC.

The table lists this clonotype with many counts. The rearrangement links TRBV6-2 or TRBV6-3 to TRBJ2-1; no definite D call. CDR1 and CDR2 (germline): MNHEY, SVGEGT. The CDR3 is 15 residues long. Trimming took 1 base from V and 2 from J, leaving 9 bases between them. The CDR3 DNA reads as TGTGCCAGCAGTTACTTGCTAGGTCCCTACAATGAGCAGTTCTTC. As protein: CASSYLLGPYNEQFF.

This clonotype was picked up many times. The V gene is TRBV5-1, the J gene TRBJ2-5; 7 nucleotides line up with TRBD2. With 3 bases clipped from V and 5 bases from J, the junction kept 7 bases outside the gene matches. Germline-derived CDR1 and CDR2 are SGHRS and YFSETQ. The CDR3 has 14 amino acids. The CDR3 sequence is CASSYQTSSETQYF. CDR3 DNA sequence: TGCGCCAGCAGCTACCAGACTAGCTCTGAGACCCAGTACTTC.

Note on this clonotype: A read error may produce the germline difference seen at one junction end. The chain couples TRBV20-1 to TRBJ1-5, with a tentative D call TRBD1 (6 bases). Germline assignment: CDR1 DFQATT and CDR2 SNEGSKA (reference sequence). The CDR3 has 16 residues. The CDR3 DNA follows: TGCAGTGCTGGGGAAAGCGGAAGGGGGTCCAGTCAGCCCCAGAATTTT. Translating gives CSAGESGRGSSQPQNF.

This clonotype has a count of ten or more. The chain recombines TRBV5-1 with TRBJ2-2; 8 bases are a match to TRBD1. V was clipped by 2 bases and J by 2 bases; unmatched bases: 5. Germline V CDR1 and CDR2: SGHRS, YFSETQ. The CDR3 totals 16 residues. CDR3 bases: TGCGCCAGCAGCTTTACCGGGACAGGAAACACCGGGGAGCTGTTTTTT. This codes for CASSFTGTGNTGELFF.

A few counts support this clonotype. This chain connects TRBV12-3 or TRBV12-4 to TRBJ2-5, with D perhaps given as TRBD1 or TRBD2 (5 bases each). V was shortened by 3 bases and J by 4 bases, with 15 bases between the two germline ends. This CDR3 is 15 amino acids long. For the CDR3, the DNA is TGTGCCAGCAGTTTCGGGGCAGGGAACCTAGAGACCCAGTACTTC. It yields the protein CASSFGAGNLETQYF.

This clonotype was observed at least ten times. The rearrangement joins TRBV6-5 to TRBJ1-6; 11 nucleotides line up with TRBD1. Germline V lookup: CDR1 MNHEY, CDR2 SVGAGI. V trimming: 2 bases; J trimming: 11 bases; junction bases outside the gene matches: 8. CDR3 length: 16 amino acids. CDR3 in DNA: TGTGCCAGCAGTTACCAAGGGACAGGGGGTATGACACCCCTCCACTTT. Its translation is CASSYQGTGGMTPLHF.

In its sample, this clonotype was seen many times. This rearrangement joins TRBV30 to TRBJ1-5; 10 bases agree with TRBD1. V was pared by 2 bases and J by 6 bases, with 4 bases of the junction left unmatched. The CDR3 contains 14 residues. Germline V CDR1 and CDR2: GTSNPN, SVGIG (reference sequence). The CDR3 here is CAWSRDRGFQPQHF. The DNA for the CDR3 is TGTGCCTGGAGTCGGGACAGGGGATTTCAGCCCCAGCATTTT.

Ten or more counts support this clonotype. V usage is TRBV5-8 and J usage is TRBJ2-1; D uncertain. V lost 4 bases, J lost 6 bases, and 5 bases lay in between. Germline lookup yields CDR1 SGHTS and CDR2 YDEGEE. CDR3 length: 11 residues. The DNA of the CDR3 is TGTGCCAGCAGCCAGAGCAATGAGCAGTTCTTC. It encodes CASSQSNEQFF.

The CDR3 loop reads CASSLAGGGDTGELFF. DNA of the CDR3: TGCGCCAGCAGCTTGGCCGGCGGGGGCGACACCGGGGAGCTGTTTTTT. The V call is TRBV5-1, the J call TRBJ2-2; possible D gene TRBD2, 7 bases. Trimming removed 0 bases from V and 3 bases from J, with 12 bases in between. CDR3 length equals 16 residues. Germline lookup yields CDR1 SGHRS and CDR2 YFSETQ.

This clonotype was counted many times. The CDR3 sequence: CASSYSTLDRLNYGYTF. CDR3 bases: TGTGCCAGCAGTTACTCTACCCTGGACAGGTTGAACTATGGCTACACCTTC. V and J are TRBV6-5 and TRBJ1-2; 7 bases line up with TRBD1. Germline assignment: CDR1 MNHEY and CDR2 SVGAGI. CDR3 length: 17 residues. Unmatched junction bases numbered 9, after V lost 0 bases and J lost 2 bases.

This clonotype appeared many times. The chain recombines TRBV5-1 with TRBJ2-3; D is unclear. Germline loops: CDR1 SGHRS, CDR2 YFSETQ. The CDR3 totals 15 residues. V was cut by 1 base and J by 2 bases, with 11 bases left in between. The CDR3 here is CASSLQELYTDTQYF. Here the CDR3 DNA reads TGCGCCAGCAGCTTGCAAGAATTATACACAGATACGCAGTATTTT.

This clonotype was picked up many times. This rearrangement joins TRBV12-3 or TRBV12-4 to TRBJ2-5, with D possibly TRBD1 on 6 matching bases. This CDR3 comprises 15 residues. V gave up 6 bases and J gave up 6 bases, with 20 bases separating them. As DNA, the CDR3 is TGTGCCAGCAGCCCGGACAGAGAGATAAGGCAGACCCAGTACTTC. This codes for CASSPDREIRQTQYF.

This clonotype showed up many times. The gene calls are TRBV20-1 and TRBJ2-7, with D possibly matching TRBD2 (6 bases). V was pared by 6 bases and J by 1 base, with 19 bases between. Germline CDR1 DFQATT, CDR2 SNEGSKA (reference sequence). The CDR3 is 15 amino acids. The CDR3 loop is CSARHGGERSYEQYF. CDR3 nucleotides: TGCAGTGCAAGACACGGAGGGGAGCGGTCCTACGAGCAGTACTTC.

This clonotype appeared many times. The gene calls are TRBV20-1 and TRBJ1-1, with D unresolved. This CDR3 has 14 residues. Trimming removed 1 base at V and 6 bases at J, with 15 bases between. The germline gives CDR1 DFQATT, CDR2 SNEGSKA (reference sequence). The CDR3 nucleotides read TGCAGTGCTAGAGTTATCTGGGGTATGGCTGAAGCTTTCTTT. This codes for CSARVIWGMAEAFF.

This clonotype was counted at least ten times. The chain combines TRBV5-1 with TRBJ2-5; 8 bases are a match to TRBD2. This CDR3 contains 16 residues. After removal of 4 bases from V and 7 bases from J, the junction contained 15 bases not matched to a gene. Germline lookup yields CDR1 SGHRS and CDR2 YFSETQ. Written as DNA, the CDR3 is TGCGCCAGCAGCGGACTCCGGATCATCGCGGGAGGGACCCAGTACTTC. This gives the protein CASSGLRIIAGGTQYF.

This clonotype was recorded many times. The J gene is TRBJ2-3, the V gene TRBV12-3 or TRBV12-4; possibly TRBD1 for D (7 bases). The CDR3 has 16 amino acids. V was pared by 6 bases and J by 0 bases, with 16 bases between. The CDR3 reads CASSRGTAGSTDTQYF. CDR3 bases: TGTGCCAGCAGCCGCGGGACAGCCGGAAGCACAGATACGCAGTATTTT.

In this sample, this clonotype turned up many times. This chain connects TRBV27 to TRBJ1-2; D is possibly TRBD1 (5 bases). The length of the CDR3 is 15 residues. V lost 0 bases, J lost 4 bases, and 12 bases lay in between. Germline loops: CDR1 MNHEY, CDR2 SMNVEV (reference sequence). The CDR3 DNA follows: TGTGCCAGCAGTTTATCGTACGGGGGGAGCTATGGCTACACCTTC. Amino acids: CASSLSYGGSYGYTF.

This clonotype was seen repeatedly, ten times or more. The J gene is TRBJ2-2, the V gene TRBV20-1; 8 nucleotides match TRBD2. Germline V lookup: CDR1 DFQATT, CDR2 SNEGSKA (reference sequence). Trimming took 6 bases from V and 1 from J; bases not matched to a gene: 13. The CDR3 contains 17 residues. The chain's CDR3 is CSARDWRGAKNTGELFF. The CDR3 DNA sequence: TGCAGTGCCAGGGATTGGCGGGGGGCTAAGAACACCGGGGAGCTGTTTTTT.

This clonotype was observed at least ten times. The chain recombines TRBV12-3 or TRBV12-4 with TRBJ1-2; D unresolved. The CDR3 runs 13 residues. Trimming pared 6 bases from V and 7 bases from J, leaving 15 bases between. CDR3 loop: CASRFSEVSGYTF. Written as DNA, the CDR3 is TGTGCCAGCAGATTCTCGGAGGTTTCTGGCTACACCTTC.

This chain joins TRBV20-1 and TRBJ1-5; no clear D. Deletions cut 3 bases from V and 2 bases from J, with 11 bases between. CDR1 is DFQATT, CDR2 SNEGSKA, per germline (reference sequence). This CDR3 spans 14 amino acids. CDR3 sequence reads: CSASWGSGNQPQHF. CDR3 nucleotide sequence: TGCAGTGCTAGTTGGGGATCAGGCAATCAGCCCCAGCATTTT.

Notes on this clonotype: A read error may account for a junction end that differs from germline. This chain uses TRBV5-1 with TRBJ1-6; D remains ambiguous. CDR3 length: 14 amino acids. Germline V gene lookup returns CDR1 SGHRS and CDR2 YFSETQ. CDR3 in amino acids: CASSLSDNNSPLNF. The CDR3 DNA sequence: TGCGCCAGCAGCTTGTCAGACAATAATTCACCCCTCAACTTT.

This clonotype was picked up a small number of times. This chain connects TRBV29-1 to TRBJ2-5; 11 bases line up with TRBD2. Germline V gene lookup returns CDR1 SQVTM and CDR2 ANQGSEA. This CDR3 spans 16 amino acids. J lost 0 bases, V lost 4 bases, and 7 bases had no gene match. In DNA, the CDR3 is TGCAGCGTTGCGGTACTAGCGGGGGCGTACCAAGAGACCCAGTACTTC. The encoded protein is CSVAVLAGAYQETQYF.

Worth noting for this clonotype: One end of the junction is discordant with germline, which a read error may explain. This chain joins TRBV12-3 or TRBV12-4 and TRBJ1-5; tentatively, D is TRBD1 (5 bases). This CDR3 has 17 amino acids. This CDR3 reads CASSSGTLVGGNQPQNF. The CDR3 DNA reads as TGTGCCTCCTCTTCCGGGACCCTAGTAGGCGGAAATCAGCCCCAGAATTTT.

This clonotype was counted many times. CDR3 bases: TGTGCCAGCAGCCGGGACAGGCGCACAGATACGCAGTATTTT. It encodes CASSRDRRTDTQYF. The chain combines TRBV3-1 with TRBJ2-3, with TRBD1 matching over 8 bases. The ends lost 4 bases at V and 1 base at J; junction bases unmatched: 1. The germline V gene encodes CDR1 LGHDT and CDR2 YNNKEL (reference sequence). This CDR3 comprises 14 residues.

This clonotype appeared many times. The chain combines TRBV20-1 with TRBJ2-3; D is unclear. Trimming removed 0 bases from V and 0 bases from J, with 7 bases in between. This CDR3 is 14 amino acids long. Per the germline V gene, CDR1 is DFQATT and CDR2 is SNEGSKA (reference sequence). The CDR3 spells CSARDPTSTDTQYF. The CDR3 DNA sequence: TGCAGTGCTAGAGACCCCACTAGCACAGATACGCAGTATTTT.

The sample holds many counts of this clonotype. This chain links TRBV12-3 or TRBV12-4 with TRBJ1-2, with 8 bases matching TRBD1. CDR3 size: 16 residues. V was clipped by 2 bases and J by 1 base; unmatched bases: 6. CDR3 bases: TGTGCCAGCAGTTTATTTACAGGGGGAAGTAACTATGGCTACACCTTC. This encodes CASSLFTGGSNYGYTF.

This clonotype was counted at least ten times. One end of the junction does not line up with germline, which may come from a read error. The CDR3 DNA reads TGCGCCAGCAGCCTGACAGGGGGCAATCAGCCCCAGAATTTT. It specifies CASSLTGGNQPQNF. This chain joins TRBV5-1 and TRBJ1-5; 10 bases map to TRBD1. Germline assignment: CDR1 SGHRS and CDR2 YFSETQ. This CDR3 has 14 amino acids.